This record concerns one T cell receptor (beta chain) sequence. This sample is part of a study of T cell changes during pregnancy in multiple sclerosis. The trim removed 2 bases at V and 5 bases at J, leaving 7 bases unmatched. The germline V gene encodes CDR1 MGHRA and CDR2 YSYEKL. The CDR3 contains 17 residues. Sequenced by immunoSEQ multiplex PCR; TCRdb stores in-frame clones only, minus some. The sample includes 72,000 or so clones, 93% seen only once; the top ten take more than 2%. The TCR sequence derives from a female donor with multiple sclerosis, enrolled in a pregnancy study. The sample consisted of peripheral blood, taken in the second trimester of pregnancy. The J gene is TRBJ2-5, the V gene TRBV4-1; 14 bases match TRBD2. DNA for the CDR3: TGCGCCAGCAGCCAATTGGGACTAGCGGGGGATAAGGAGACCCAGTACTTC. Its protein is CASSQLGLAGDKETQYF.